The subject of this entry is one T cell receptor (beta chain). What it recognizes is unknown. Germline assignment: CDR1 SGHNT and CDR2 YENEEA. The V gene lost 6 bases and the J gene lost 13 bases, with 17 bases spanning the gap. The CDR3 spans 12 residues. The record originates from a study of response to subunit inactivated influenza vaccine. Study-wide points: The authors offered the suggestion that each seasonal influenza vaccination recruits few new T cells.

TCRdb called the RT-PCR reads again in MiXCR, with one record for every CDR3 protein. This sample has about 650,000 distinct CDR3 sequences, with approximately 14% found just once. V usage is TRBV11-3 and J usage is TRBJ2-3; tentatively, D is TRBD2 (5 bases). The receptor was derived from a man in his fifties who received an inactivated influenza vaccine. Source: PBMCs from blood, taken about 11 days after vaccination. CDR3 in amino acids: CASSSGLALEYF. As DNA, the CDR3 is TGTGCCAGCAGTTCCGGACTCGCGTTAGAGTATTTT.